The clone carrying this T cell receptor (beta chain) was seen more than once but under ten times. Its antigen is unknown. This record belongs to a study of T cells after yellow fever vaccination. Findings and caveats of the study: Among all clonotypes, a small share was observed in both CD4 and CD8 compartments. Post-booster reappearance was seen for most primary-vaccination clones (about 96% CD4, around 91% CD8). Though it reached lower strength, the secondary response hit its peak faster, day 5 versus 15.

The CDR3 loop spans 15 amino acids. Trimming cost V 3 bases and J 2 bases; bases outside gene matches: 10. Germline lookup yields CDR1 DFQATT and CDR2 SNEGSKA (reference sequence). TCRdb passed the 5' RACE reads through MiXCR, listing each CDR3 protein once. The data show 450,000 to 550,000 distinct CDR3 sequences, 20% to 25% seen once. This TCR was recovered from a young man who received the YFV17D yellow fever vaccine. The sequencing here drew on PBMCs, taken less than 25 days after the first yellow fever vaccination. The chain employs TRBV20-1 and TRBJ2-7, with TRBD2 matching 7 bases. CDR3 nucleotide sequence: TGCAGTGCTAGCACCTCGACGGGGGGTGCCTACGAGCAGTACTTC. Amino acid sequence: CSASTSTGGAYEQYF.